This TCR beta chain appears in the sequencing data of a study of cytomegalovirus exposure and HLA in healthy donors. Overall study findings and caveats: Confirmation in vitro established that a few CMV-associated chains were specific for CMV antigens. Many donors shared some public TCRs, even though most TCR sequences were rare.

The repertoire was sequenced with immunoSEQ multiplex PCR; TCRdb's copy has only in-frame clones and lacks some. The table has some 140,000 clones, about 86% seen once. This clone was observed many times. Antigen unknown. One junction end does not reproduce the germline sequence, and a read error may be involved. The origin of this receptor is a human donor in good health. Sequenced input: PBMCs.

CDR3: CASSLATSGPYGQYF. In DNA form, the CDR3 reads TGTGCCAGCAGCTTAGCGACTAGCGGACCCTACGGGCAGTACTTC. The J gene is TRBJ2-7, the V gene TRBV7-8; the match to TRBD2 covers 9 bases. The CDR3 has 15 residues. CDR1 is SGHVS, CDR2 FQNEAQ, per germline.